Following are 18 T cell receptor beta chains from one sample sequenced in a study of human T cells and chemical hapten exposure. From the RACE reads, TCRdb called clonotypes with MiXCR, one entry per CDR3 protein. Seen here are around 380,000 distinct CDR3 sequences, 4.8% observed once, and the top ten hold under 2.5%. Time point here: patch test 1, 2 weeks after DPC sensitization. Treatment defined: therapeutic diphenylcyclopropenone sensitization with weekly scalp DPC. The source material was whole blood, sampled in connection with sensitization to the hapten diphenylcyclopropenone (DPC). These receptors all stem from a woman between 50 and 59 years old with alopecia areata. Some clones in this sample may be carry-over from other donors' samples.

There are many counts of this clonotype. The chain carries TRBV3-1 and TRBJ1-1; tentative D call: TRBD1 (6 bases). The CDR3 runs 15 residues. Trimming cost V 4 bases and J 1 base, with 13 bases left between them. CDR1 is LGHDT, CDR2 YNNKEL, per germline (reference sequence). CDR3 DNA sequence: TGTGCCAGCAGCCCATCCCGACAGGAGAACACTGAAGCTTTCTTT. Translation gives CASSPSRQENTEAFF.

This clonotype was counted between two and nine times. The rearrangement uses TRBV20-1 and TRBJ1-4; 7 bases fit TRBD1. The length of the CDR3 is 14 residues. Trimming removed 3 bases from V and 4 bases from J; junction bases left unmatched: 5. Looked up from germline, CDR1 is DFQATT and CDR2 is SNEGSKA (reference sequence). The CDR3 here is CSASKGQLNEKLFF. CDR3 coding DNA: TGCAGTGCTAGTAAGGGACAGCTTAATGAAAAACTGTTTTTT.

At least ten counts were recorded for this clonotype. The DNA for the CDR3 is TGTGCCAGCAGGGAGGGGAACTATGGCTACACCTTC. Translating it yields CASREGNYGYTF. The chain links TRBV7-2 to TRBJ1-2; weak D call: TRBD1 (5 bases). In germline, CDR1 is SGHTA, CDR2 FQGNSA. V lost 6 bases to trimming and J lost 2 bases, with 7 bases between them. The CDR3 covers 12 residues.

This clonotype was seen at least ten times. This chain connects TRBV3-1 to TRBJ2-2; 13 positions match TRBD2. This CDR3 is 17 amino acids long. The V and J ends lost 1 base and 4 bases, in that order; junction bases with no gene match: 3. The germline CDR1 and CDR2 sequences are LGHDT and YNNKEL (reference sequence). The CDR3 DNA follows: TGTGCCAGCAGCCAAGGACTAGCGGGGGGTGGCACCGGGGAGCTGTTTTTT. Its translation is CASSQGLAGGGTGELFF.

This clonotype was picked up many times. This chain links TRBV9 with TRBJ2-1, with D unclear. This CDR3 contains 15 residues. With 2 bases removed from V and 4 bases from J, the gap between germline ends came to 13 bases. CDR1 is SGDLS, CDR2 YYNGEE, per germline. In DNA, the CDR3 is TGTGCCAGCAGCGTCGGACCCGATGGGTACAATGAGCAGTTCTTC. This translates into CASSVGPDGYNEQFF.

The chain links TRBV20-1 to TRBJ2-3, with a weak D call TRBD2 (5 bases). The germline V gene encodes CDR1 DFQATT and CDR2 SNEGSKA (reference sequence). The V gene lost 3 bases and the J gene lost 1 base, with 14 bases spanning the gap. This CDR3 spans 15 amino acids. CDR3: CSASHSDGGTDTQYF. The CDR3 coding sequence is TGCAGTGCTAGCCATAGCGACGGGGGCACAGATACGCAGTATTTT.

This clonotype has ten or more counts. J is TRBJ2-2 and V is TRBV6-5, with D maybe TRBD1 (6 bases). Germline-derived CDR1 and CDR2 are MNHEY and SVGAGI. The CDR3 loop spans 15 amino acids. Between the trimmed V and J ends, which lost 4 bases and 7 bases, there was a span of 16 bases. The CDR3 coding sequence is TGTGCCAGCAGTTCCTGGGACATTACGAGCGGGGAGCTGTTTTTT. Amino acid sequence: CASSSWDITSGELFF.

In this sample, this clonotype turned up many times. This rearrangement joins TRBV12-3 or TRBV12-4 to TRBJ1-2; D gene uncertain. Trimming stripped 6 bases from V and 7 bases from J, with 12 bases between. The CDR3 runs 12 residues. CDR3 DNA: TGTGCCAGCAGCCTAAGATCTATTGGCTACACCTTC. The encoded protein is CASSLRSIGYTF.

In its sample, this clonotype was seen many times. The CDR3 coding sequence is TGTGCCACCAGTGATTTCAGTCAGGGCACAGATACGCAGTATTTT. This codes for CATSDFSQGTDTQYF. The gene calls are TRBV24-1 and TRBJ2-3; D gene unclear. Germline CDR1 KGHDR, CDR2 SFDVKD. V was shortened by 1 base and J by 1 base, with 8 bases between the two germline ends. This CDR3 spans 15 amino acids.

This clonotype was seen more than once but under ten times. This chain joins TRBV5-1 and TRBJ2-2; 9 bases agree with TRBD1. Trimming cost V 5 bases and J 4 bases; bases outside gene matches: 12. CDR1 SGHRS and CDR2 YFSETQ come from the germline V gene. This CDR3 has 17 amino acids. DNA for the CDR3: TGCGCCAGCAGACCCGGGACAGGGTCCCCGGGCACCGGGGAGCTGTTTTTT. Translated, it gives CASRPGTGSPGTGELFF.

This clonotype was seen repeatedly, ten times or more. The chain uses TRBV6-2 or TRBV6-3 and TRBJ2-1; a possible D gene is TRBD1 (5 bases). Trimming stripped 3 bases from V and 4 bases from J, with 7 bases between. This CDR3 has 13 amino acids. CDR1 MNHEY and CDR2 SVGEGT come from the germline V gene. The chain's CDR3 is CASSYGAYNEQFF. In DNA, the CDR3 is TGTGCCAGCAGTTATGGGGCATACAATGAGCAGTTCTTC.

This clonotype appeared many times. The V and J genes are TRBV29-1 and TRBJ1-2; a possible D gene is TRBD1 (5 bases). Germline V gene data show CDR1 as SQVTM and CDR2 as ANQGSEA. The CDR3 has 13 residues. Trimming removed 3 bases from V and 6 bases from J, with 14 bases in between. CDR3 region: CSVDAGRKNGYTF. The CDR3 DNA follows: TGCAGCGTTGATGCAGGGCGTAAGAATGGCTACACCTTC.

This clonotype has at least ten counts. The J gene is TRBJ2-1, the V gene TRBV12-3 or TRBV12-4; 9 bases fit TRBD2. The junction had 8 bases not matched to a gene; V was cut back by 5 bases and J by 0 bases. The CDR3 consists of 17 residues. This CDR3 reads CASSPLVAGVSYNEQFF. The DNA of the CDR3 is TGTGCCAGCAGTCCCCTGGTAGCGGGAGTCTCCTACAATGAGCAGTTCTTC.

The sample holds many counts of this clonotype. The chain has TRBV6-6 and TRBJ2-3; 8 nucleotides align to TRBD2. The CDR3 loop spans 16 amino acids. Germline V gene sequence: CDR1 MNHNY, CDR2 SVGAGI (reference sequence). V trimming: 1 base; J trimming: 0 bases; junction bases outside the gene matches: 3. This CDR3 reads CASSYLAGTSTDTQYF. In DNA, the CDR3 is TGTGCCAGCAGTTACTTAGCGGGAACTAGCACAGATACGCAGTATTTT.

This clonotype has at least ten counts. The chain combines TRBV28 with TRBJ2-7; maybe TRBD2 (6 bases). With 2 bases removed from V and 6 bases from J, the gap between germline ends came to 8 bases. The germline gives CDR1 MDHEN, CDR2 SYDVKM. This CDR3 contains 12 residues. CDR3 protein: CASSLGGREQYF. Written as DNA, the CDR3 is TGTGCCAGCAGTTTAGGAGGGCGCGAGCAGTACTTC.

This clonotype came up many times. The chain joins TRBV27 to TRBJ1-1; D gene unclear. Per the germline V gene, CDR1 is MNHEY and CDR2 is SMNVEV (reference sequence). The V and J ends lost 3 bases and 4 bases respectively, with 9 bases between them. There are 13 residues in the CDR3. This chain's CDR3 is CASSFLGSTEAFF. In DNA form, the CDR3 reads TGTGCCAGCAGTTTCTTAGGGAGCACTGAAGCTTTCTTT.

This clonotype came up many times. This rearrangement joins TRBV7-2 to TRBJ1-1; TRBD1 matches at 7 bases. CDR3 size: 14 residues. V lost 5 bases, J lost 3 bases, and 6 bases stayed unmatched. Germline loops: CDR1 SGHTA, CDR2 FQGNSA. In nucleotides, the CDR3 is TGTGCCAGCAGCCCGACAGGGTCTTACACTGAAGCTTTCTTT. Residues: CASSPTGSYTEAFF. Drawing the rest from reference TRBV7-2 and TRBJ1-1, the complete variable domain is GAGVSQSPSNKVTEKGKDVELRCDPISGHTALYWYRQSLGQGLEFLIYFQGNSAPDKSGLPSDRFSAERTGGSVSTLTIQRTQQEDSAVYLCASSPTGSYTEAFFGQGTRLTVV.

This clonotype has ten or more counts. For the CDR3, the DNA is TGTGCCAGCACCCAAACAGGGGGGGGCAATCAGCCCCAGCATTTT. This sequence encodes CASTQTGGGNQPQHF. This chain uses TRBV6-2 or TRBV6-3 with TRBJ1-5; the match to TRBD1 covers 8 bases. The CDR3 loop spans 15 amino acids. V shed 7 bases and J 2 bases; nucleotides not matched to a gene: 7. Germline V gene data show CDR1 as MNHEY and CDR2 as SVGEGT.